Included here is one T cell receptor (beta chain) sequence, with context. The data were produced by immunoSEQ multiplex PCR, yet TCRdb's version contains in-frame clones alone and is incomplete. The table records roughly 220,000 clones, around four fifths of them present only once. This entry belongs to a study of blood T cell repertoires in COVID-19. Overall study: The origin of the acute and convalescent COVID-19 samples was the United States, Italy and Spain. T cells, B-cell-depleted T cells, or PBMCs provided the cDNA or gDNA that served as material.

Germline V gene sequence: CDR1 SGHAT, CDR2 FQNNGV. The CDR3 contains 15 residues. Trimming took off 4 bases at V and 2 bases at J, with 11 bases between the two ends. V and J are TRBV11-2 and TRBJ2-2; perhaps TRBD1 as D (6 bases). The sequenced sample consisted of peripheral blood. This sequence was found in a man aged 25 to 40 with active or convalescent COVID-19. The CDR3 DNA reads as TGTGCCAGCAGCTCCCGACAGGCTAACACCGGGGAGCTGTTTTTT. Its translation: CASSSRQANTGELFF.